This T cell receptor (beta chain) stems from a study of OX40 agonist ivuxolimab in advanced cancers. The wider study: Averaging 60 years in age, with a range of roughly 20 to 90, the cohort was around 87% male. Study results and limitations: Those patients achieving a partial response at 0.1-3.0 mg/kg showed among the lowest clonal expansion.

Method: immunoSEQ multiplex PCR; TCRdb's copy keeps in-frame clones and lacks some. This sample has around 26,000 clones, with about 80% found just once. To note about this clone: Its antigen remains unknown.

The CDR3 covers 16 residues. CDR1 is GTSNPN and CDR2 is SVGIG in the germline V gene (reference sequence). V was pared by 0 bases and J by 7 bases, with 9 bases of the junction left unmatched. J is TRBJ1-6 and V is TRBV30; 7 nucleotides agree with TRBD1. The specimen was CD4+ or CD8+ T cells sorted from blood, collected in a trial of the OX40 agonist ivuxolimab. The sequence derives from an adult with an advanced solid tumor such as melanoma, head and neck, liver or kidney cancer. The CDR3 sequence is CAWSVAGGIWNSPLHF. Written as DNA, the CDR3 is TGTGCCTGGAGTGTGGCAGGGGGGATTTGGAATTCACCCCTCCACTTT.